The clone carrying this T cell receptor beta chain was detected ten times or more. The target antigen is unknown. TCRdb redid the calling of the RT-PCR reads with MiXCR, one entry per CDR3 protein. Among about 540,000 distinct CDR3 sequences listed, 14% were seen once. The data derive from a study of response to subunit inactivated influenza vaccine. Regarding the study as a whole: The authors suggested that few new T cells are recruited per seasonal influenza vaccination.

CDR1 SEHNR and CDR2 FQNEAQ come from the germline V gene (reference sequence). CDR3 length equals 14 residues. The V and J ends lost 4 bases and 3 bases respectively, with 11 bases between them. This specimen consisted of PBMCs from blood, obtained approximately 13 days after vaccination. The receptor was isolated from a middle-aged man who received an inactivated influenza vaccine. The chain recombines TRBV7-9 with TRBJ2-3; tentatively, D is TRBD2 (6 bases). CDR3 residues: CASSSLLATDTQYF. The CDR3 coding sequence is TGTGCCAGCAGCTCCCTCCTAGCGACAGATACGCAGTATTTT.